The present entry profiles one T cell receptor (beta chain) with its context. This specimen belongs to a study of shared clonotypes between healthy human individuals. The germline CDR1 and CDR2 sequences are SGHRS and YFSETQ. V was clipped by 6 bases and J by 8 bases; unmatched bases: 10. CDR3 length: 13 residues. Clones were read by immunoSEQ multiplex PCR, and TCRdb kept only the in-frame ones, dropping some. The table includes roughly 700,000 clones, around 67% detected once. The receptor was derived from a woman in her twenties or thirties in good health. This chain uses TRBV5-1 with TRBJ1-2; 7 bases agree with TRBD1. Sequenced input: memory CD4+ T cells sorted from blood. Regarding subset: CD45RA-negative fraction. The CDR3 DNA reads as TGCGCCAGCACAGATGAGACAGGGAGGGGCTACACCTTC. Its translation: CASTDETGRGYTF.